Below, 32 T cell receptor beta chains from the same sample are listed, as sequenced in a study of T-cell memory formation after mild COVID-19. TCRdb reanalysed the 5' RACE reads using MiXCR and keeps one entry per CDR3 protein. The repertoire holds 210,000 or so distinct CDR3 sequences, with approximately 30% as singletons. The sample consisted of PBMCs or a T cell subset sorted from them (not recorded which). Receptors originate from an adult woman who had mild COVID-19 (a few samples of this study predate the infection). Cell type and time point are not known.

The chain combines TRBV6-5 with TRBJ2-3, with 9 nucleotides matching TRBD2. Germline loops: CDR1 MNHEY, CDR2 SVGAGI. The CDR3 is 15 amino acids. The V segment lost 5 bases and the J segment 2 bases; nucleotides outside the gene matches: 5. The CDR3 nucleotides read TGTGCCAGCAGTAGACTAGCGGTAAACACAGATACGCAGTATTTT. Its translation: CASSRLAVNTDTQYF.

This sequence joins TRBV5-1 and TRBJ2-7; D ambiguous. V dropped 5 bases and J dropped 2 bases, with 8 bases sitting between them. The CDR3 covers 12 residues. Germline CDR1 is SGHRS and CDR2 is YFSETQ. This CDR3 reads CASSYTPYEQYF. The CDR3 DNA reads TGCGCCAGCAGTTACACCCCCTACGAGCAGTACTTC.

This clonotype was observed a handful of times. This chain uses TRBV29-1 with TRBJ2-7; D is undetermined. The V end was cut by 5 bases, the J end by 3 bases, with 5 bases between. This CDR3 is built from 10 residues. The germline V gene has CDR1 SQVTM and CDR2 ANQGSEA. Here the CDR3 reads CSVWLYEQYF. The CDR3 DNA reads TGCAGCGTTTGGCTCTACGAGCAGTACTTC.

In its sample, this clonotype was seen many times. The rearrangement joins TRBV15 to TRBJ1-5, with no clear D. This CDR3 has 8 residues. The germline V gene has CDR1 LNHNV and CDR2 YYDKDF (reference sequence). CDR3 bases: TGTAGCAATCAGCCCCAGCATTTT. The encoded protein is CSNQPQHF.

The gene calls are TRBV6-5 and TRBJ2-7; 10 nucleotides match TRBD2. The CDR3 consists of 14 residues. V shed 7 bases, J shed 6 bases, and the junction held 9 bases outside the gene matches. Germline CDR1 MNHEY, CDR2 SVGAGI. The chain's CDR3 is CASMPLAGAGEQYF. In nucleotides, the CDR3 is TGTGCCAGCATGCCCCTAGCGGGAGCGGGCGAGCAGTACTTC.

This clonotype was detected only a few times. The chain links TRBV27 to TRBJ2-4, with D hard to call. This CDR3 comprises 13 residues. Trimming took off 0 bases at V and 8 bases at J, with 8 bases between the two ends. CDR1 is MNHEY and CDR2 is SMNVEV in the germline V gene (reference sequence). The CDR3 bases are TGTGCCAGCAGTTTATCAGGGTGGGACATTCAGTACTTC. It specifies CASSLSGWDIQYF.

The CDR3 sequence is CASSVDGGQETQYF. The CDR3 region has the DNA TGTGCCAGCAGCGTAGACGGGGGGCAAGAGACCCAGTACTTC. The rearrangement uses TRBV9 and TRBJ2-5; 7 bases line up with TRBD2. The J segment lost 2 bases and the V segment lost 0 bases, leaving 1 base of the junction unmatched. The CDR3 extends over 14 amino acids. The V gene's germline CDR1 is SGDLS and CDR2 YYNGEE.

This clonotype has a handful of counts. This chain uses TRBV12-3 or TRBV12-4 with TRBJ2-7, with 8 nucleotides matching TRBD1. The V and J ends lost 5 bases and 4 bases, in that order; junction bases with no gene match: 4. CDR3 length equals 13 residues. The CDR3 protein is CASSPGGTYEQYF. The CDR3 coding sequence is TGTGCCAGCAGTCCAGGGGGCACATACGAGCAGTACTTC.

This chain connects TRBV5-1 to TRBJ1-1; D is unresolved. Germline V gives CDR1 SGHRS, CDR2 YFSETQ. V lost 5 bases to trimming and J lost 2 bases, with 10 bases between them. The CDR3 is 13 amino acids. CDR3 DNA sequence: TGCGCCAGCAGTCAAATCGACAACACTGAAGCTTTCTTT. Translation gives CASSQIDNTEAFF.

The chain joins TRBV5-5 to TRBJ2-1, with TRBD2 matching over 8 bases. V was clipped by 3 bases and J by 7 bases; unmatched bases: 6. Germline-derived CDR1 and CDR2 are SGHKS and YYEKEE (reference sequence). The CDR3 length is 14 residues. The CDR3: CASSWDLAGNEQFF. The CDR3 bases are TGTGCCAGCAGCTGGGATTTAGCGGGAAATGAGCAGTTCTTC.

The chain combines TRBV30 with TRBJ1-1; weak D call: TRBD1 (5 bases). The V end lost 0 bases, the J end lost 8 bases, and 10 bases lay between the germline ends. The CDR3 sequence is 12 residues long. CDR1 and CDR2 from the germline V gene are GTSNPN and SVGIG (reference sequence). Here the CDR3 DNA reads TGTGCCTGGAGTGTGGGACGGCGCGAAGCTTTCTTT. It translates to CAWSVGRREAFF.

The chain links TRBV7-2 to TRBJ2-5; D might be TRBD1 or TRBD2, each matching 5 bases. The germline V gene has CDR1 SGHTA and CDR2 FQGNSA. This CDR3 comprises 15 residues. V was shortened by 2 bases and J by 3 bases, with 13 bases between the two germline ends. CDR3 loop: CASSLYEGIEETQYF. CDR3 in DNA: TGTGCCAGCAGCTTATATGAGGGGATTGAAGAGACCCAGTACTTC.

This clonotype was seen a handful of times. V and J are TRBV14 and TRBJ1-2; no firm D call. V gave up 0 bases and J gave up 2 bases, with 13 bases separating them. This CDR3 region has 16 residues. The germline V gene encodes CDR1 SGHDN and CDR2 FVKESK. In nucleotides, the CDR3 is TGTGCCAGCAGCCAAGATGCGGCTGTGCCCAACTATGGCTACACCTTC. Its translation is CASSQDAAVPNYGYTF. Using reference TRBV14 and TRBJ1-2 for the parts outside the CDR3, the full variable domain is EAGVTQFPSHSVIEKGQTVTLRCDPISGHDNLYWYRRVMGKEIKFLLHFVKESKQDESGMPNNRFLAERTGGTYSTLKVQPAELEDSGVYFCASSQDAAVPNYGYTFGSGTRLTVV.

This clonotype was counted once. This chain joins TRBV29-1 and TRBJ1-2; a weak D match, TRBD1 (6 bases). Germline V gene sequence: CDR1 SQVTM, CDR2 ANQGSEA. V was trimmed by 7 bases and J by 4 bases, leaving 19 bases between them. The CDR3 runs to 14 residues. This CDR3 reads CSAATLTGTYGYTF. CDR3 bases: TGCAGCGCCGCGACCCTCACAGGGACCTATGGCTACACCTTC.

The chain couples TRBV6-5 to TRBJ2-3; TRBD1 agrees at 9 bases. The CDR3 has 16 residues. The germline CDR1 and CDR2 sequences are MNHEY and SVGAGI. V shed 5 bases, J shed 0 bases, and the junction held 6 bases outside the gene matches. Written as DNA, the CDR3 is TGTGCCAGCAGTCTACAACAGGGGGCTAGCACAGATACGCAGTATTTT. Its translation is CASSLQQGASTDTQYF.

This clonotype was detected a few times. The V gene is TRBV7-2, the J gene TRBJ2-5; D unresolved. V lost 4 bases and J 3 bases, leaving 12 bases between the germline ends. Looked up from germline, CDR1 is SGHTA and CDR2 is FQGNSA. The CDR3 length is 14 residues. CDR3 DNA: TGTGCCAGCAGCTCCAAGAGTGGGGAAGAGACCCAGTACTTC. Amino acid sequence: CASSSKSGEETQYF. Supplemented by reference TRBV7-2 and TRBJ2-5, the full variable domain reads GAGVSQSPSNKVTEKGKDVELRCDPISGHTALYWYRQSLGQGLEFLIYFQGNSAPDKSGLPSDRFSAERTGGSVSTLTIQRTQQEDSAVYLCASSSKSGEETQYFGPGTRLLVL.

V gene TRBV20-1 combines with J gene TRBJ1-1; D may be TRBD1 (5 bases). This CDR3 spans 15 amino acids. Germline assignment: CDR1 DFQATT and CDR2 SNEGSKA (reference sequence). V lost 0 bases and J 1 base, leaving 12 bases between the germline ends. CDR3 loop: CSARDRRTTNTEAFF. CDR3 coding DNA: TGCAGTGCTAGAGATCGCAGGACAACGAACACTGAAGCTTTCTTT.

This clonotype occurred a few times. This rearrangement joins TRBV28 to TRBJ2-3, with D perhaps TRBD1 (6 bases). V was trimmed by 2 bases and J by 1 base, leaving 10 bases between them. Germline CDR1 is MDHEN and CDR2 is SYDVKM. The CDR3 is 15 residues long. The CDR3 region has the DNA TGTGCCAGCAGTTTAGGGGGCAGGGGCACAGATACGCAGTATTTT. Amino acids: CASSLGGRGTDTQYF.

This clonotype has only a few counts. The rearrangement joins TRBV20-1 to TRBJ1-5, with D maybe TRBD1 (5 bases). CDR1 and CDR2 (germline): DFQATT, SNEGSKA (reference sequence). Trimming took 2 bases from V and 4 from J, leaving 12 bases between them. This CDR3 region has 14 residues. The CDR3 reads CSARIQGKNQPQHF. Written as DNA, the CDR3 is TGCAGTGCTAGAATCCAGGGAAAGAATCAGCCCCAGCATTTT.

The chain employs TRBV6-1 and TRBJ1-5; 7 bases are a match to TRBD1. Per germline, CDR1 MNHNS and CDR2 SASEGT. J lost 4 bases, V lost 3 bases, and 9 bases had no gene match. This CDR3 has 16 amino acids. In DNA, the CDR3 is TGTGCCAGCAGTGAGGGACAGCCAGACTTAAATCAGCCCCAGCATTTT. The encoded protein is CASSEGQPDLNQPQHF.

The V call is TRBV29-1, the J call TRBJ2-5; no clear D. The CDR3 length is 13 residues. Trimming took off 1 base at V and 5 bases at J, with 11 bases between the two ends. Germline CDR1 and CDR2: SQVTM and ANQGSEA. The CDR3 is CSVEAAPRETQYF. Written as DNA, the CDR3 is TGCAGCGTTGAAGCTGCCCCTCGGGAGACCCAGTACTTC.

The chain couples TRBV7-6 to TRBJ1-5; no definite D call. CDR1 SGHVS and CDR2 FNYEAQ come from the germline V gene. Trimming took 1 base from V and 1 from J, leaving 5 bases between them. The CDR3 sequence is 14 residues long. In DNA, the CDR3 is TGTGCCAGCAGCTTAGGACAAAGCAATCAGCCCCAGCATTTT. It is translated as CASSLGQSNQPQHF.

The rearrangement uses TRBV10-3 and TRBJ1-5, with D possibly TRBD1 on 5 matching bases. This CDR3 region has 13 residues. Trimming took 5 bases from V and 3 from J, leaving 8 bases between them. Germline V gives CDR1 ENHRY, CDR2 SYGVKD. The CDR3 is CAISQGTNQPQHF. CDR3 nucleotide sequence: TGTGCCATCAGTCAGGGCACCAATCAGCCCCAGCATTTT.

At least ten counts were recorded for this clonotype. CDR3 in amino acids: CSSKGQLETQYF. The CDR3 nucleotides are TGCAGCTCTAAGGGACAGTTAGAGACCCAGTACTTC. The chain combines TRBV29-1 with TRBJ2-5; 7 bases agree with TRBD1. V gave up 8 bases and J gave up 4 bases; unmatched junction bases: 7. The CDR3 is 12 residues long. Germline CDR1 and CDR2: SQVTM and ANQGSEA.

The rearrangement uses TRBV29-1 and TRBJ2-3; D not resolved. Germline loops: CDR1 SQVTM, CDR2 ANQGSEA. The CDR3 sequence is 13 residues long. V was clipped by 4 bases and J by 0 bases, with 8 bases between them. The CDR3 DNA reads TGCAGCGTTGCGGCGGATAGCACAGATACGCAGTATTTT. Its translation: CSVAADSTDTQYF.

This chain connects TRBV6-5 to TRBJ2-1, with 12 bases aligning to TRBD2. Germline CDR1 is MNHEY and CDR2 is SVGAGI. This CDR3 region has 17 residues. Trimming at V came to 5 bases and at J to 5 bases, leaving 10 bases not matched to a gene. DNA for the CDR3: TGTGCCAGCAGTGACCGCTTGGGACTAGCGGGCCACAATGAGCAGTTCTTC. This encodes CASSDRLGLAGHNEQFF.

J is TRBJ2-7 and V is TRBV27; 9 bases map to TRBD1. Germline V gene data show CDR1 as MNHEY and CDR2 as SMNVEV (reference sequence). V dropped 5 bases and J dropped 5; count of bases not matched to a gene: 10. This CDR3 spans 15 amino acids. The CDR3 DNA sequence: TGTGCCAGCAGTCAAACCCGGGACAGGGTCCACGAGCAGTACTTC. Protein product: CASSQTRDRVHEQYF.

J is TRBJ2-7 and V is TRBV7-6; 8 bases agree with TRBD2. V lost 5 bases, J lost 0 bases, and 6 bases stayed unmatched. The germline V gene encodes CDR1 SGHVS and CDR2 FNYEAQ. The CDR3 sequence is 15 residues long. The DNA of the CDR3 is TGTGCCAGCAGCCCGCTAGCGGGTATCTCCTACGAGCAGTACTTC. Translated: CASSPLAGISYEQYF.

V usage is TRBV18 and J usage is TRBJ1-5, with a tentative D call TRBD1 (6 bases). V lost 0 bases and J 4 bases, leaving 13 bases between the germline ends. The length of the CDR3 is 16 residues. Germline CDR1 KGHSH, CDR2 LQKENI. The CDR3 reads CASSPPGGQFNQPQHF. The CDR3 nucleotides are TGTGCCAGCTCACCACCGGGTGGACAGTTTAATCAGCCCCAGCATTTT. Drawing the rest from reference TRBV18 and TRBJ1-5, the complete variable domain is NAGVMQNPRHLVRRRGQEARLRCSPMKGHSHVYWYRQLPEEGLKFMVYLQKENIIDESGMPKERFSAEFPKEGPSILRIQQVVRGDSAAYFCASSPPGGQFNQPQHFGDGTRLSIL.

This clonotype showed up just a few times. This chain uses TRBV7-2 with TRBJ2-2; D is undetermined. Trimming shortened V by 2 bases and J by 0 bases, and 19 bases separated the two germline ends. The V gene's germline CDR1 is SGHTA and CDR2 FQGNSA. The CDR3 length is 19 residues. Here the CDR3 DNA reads TGTGCCAGCAGCTTATTTTCTTTCGGTCGGGCAACGAACACCGGGGAGCTGTTTTTT. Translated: CASSLFSFGRATNTGELFF. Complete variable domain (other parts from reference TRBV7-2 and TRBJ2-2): GAGVSQSPSNKVTEKGKDVELRCDPISGHTALYWYRQSLGQGLEFLIYFQGNSAPDKSGLPSDRFSAERTGGSVSTLTIQRTQQEDSAVYLCASSLFSFGRATNTGELFFGEGSRLTVL.

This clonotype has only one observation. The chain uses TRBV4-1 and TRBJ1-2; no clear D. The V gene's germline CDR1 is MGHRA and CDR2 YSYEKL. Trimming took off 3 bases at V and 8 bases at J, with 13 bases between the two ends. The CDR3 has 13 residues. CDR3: CASSHRRDNGYTF. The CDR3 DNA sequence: TGCGCCAGCAGCCACCGGCGTGACAACGGCTACACCTTC.

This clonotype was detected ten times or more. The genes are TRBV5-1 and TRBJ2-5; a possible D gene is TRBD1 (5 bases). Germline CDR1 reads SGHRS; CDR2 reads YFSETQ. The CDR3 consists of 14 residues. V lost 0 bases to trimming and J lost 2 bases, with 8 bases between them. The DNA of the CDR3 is TGCGCCAGCAGCTTGGGGGCAGGGCAAGAGACCCAGTACTTC. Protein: CASSLGAGQETQYF.